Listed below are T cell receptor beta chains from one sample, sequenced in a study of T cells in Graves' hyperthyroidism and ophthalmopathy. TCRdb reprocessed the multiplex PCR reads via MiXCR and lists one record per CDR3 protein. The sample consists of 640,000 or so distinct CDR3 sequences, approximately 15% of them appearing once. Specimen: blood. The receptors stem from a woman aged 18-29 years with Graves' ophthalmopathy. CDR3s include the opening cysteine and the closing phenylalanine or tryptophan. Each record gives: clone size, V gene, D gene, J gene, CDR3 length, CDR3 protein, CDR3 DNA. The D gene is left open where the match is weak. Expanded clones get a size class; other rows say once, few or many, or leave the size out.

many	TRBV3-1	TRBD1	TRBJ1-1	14	CASSQEDRGEKAFF	TGTGCCAGCAGCCAAGAGGACAGGGGGGAGAAAGCTTTCTTT
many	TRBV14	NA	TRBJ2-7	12	CASSPSTYQQYF	TGTGCCAGCAGCCCTTCGACCTACCAGCAGTACTTC
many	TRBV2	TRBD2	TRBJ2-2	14	CASSGLAGAGELFF	TGTGCCAGCAGCGGACTAGCGGGAGCCGGGGAGCTGTTTTTT
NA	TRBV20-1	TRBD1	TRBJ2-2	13	CSATTGGTGELFF	TGCAGTGCTACGACAGGGGGCACCGGGGAGCTGTTTTTT
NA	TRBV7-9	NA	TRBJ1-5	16	CASSPGKGSSNQPQHF	TGTGCCAGCAGCCCCGGGAAGGGGAGCAGCAATCAGCCCCAGCATTTT
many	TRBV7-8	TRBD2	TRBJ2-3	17	CASSYGGSARSTDTQYF	TGTGCCAGCAGCTACGGGGGGTCGGCCCGTAGCACAGATACGCAGTATTTT
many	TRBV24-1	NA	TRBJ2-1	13	CATGTPKVNEQFF	TGTGCCACCGGGACCCCTAAGGTCAATGAGCAGTTCTTC
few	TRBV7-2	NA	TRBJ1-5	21	CASSLSPTTGRSHISNQPQHF	TGTGCCAGCAGCCTTAGCCCCACTACAGGCCGCTCTCATATTAGCAATCAGCCCCAGCATTTT
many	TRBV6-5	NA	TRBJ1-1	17	CASSYFNDPSGNTEAFF	TGTGCCAGCAGTTACTTCAATGACCCCTCGGGGAACACTGAAGCTTTCTTT
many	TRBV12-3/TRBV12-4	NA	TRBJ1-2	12	CASSDRSHGYTF	TGTGCCAGCTCAGACAGGTCCCATGGCTACACCTTC
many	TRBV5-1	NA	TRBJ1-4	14	CASSLGYTNEKLFF	TGCGCCAGCAGCTTGGGGTATACTAATGAAAAACTGTTTTTT
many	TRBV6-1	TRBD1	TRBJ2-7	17	CASSEGQGAFRPYEQYF	TGTGCCAGCAGTGAAGGGCAGGGGGCTTTCCGTCCCTACGAGCAGTACTTC
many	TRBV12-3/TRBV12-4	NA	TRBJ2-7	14	CASSLNSGVDEQYF	TGTGCCAGCAGTTTGAACTCGGGAGTAGACGAGCAGTACTTC
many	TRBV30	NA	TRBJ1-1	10	CASETLEAFF	TGTGCCTCAGAGACGCTTGAAGCTTTCTTT
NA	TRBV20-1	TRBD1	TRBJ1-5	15	CSAIRGTGGNQPQHF	TGCAGTGCTATTAGGGGGACAGGGGGTAATCAGCCCCAGCATTTT
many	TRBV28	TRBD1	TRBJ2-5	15	CASSFPQGDQETQYF	TGTGCCAGCAGTTTTCCCCAGGGGGACCAAGAGACCCAGTACTTC
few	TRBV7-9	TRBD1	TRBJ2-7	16	CASSFTLTDRGYEQYF	TGTGCCAGCAGCTTTACCCTTACGGACAGGGGCTACGAGCAGTACTTC
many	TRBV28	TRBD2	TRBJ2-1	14	CASSLWTSGTEQFF	TGTGCCAGCAGTTTATGGACTAGCGGCACTGAGCAGTTCTTC
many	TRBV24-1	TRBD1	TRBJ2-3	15	CATSDSTGITDTQYF	TGTGCCACCAGTGATTCGACAGGGATCACAGATACGCAGTATTTT
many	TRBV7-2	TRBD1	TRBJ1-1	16	CASSLGTGGYLTEAFF	TGTGCCAGCAGTTTGGGGACAGGGGGTTACCTCACTGAAGCTTTCTTT
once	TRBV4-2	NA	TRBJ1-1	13	CASRSIRNTEAFF	TGTGCCAGCAGGTCAATACGGAACACTGAAGCTTTCTTT
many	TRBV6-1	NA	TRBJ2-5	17	CASSLESGLHIQETQYF	TGTGCCAGCAGTTTGGAGTCTGGCCTACACATCCAAGAGACCCAGTACTTC
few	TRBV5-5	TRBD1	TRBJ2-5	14	CASSLGDRKETQYF	TGTGCCAGCAGCTTGGGGGACAGGAAAGAGACCCAGTACTTC
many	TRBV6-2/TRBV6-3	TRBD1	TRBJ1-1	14	CASTSPQGYTEAFF	TGTGCCAGCACTTCCCCACAGGGGTACACTGAAGCTTTCTTT
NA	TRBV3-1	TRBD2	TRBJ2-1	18	CASSHHRAGLARAYEQFF	TGTGCCAGCAGCCACCATAGAGCAGGACTAGCGAGAGCCTATGAGCAGTTCTTC
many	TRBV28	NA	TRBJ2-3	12	CASRESTDTQYF	TGTGCCAGTAGAGAAAGCACAGATACGCAGTATTTT
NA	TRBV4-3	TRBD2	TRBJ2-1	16	CASSPLTSGSKDEQFF	TGCGCCAGCAGCCCTCTTACTAGCGGGAGTAAGGATGAGCAGTTCTTC
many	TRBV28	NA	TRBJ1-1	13	CASSLGAPPEAFF	TGTGCCAGCAGTTTAGGGGCACCCCCTGAAGCTTTCTTT
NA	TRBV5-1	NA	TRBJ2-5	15	CASSLARGVQETQYF	TGCGCCAGCAGCTTGGCCCGGGGAGTCCAAGAGACCCAGTACTTC
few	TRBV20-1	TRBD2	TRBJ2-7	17	CSARQPGLLKPSYEQYF	TGCAGTGCTAGACAACCGGGACTACTAAAACCCTCCTACGAGCAGTACTTC
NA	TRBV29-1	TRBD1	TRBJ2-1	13	CSGQGGGYNEQFF	TGCAGCGGACAGGGTGGTGGCTACAATGAGCAGTTCTTC
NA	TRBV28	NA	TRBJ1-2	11	CASSHVDGYTF	TGTGCCAGCAGTCATGTGGATGGCTACACCTTC
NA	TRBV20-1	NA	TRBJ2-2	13	CSASPFSTGELFF	TGCAGTGCTAGCCCGTTTAGCACCGGGGAGCTGTTTTTT
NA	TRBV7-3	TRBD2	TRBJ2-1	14	CASSPAGEGNEQFF	TGTGCCAGCAGCCCAGCGGGAGAGGGCAATGAGCAGTTCTTC
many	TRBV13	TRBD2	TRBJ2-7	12	CASSVTSGEQYF	TGTGCCAGCAGCGTGACTAGCGGCGAGCAGTACTTC
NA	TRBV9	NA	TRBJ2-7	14	CASSVGTKPYEQYF	TGTGCCAGCAGCGTAGGGACCAAACCCTACGAGCAGTACTTC
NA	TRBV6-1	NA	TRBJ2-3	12	CASSGGRQTQYF	TGTGCCAGCTCTGGGGGTAGGCAGACGCAGTATTTT
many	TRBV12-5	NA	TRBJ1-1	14	CASGLTGRNTEAFF	TGTGCTAGTGGTTTGACAGGGAGGAACACTGAAGCTTTCTTT
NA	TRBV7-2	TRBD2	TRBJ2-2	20	CASSQESGLAGGPHTGELFF	TGCGCCAGCAGCCAAGAATCGGGACTAGCGGGAGGGCCCCACACCGGGGAGCTGTTTTTT
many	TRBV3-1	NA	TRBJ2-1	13	CASSQVEGLEQFF	TGTGCCAGCAGCCAAGTGGAAGGACTAGAGCAGTTCTTC
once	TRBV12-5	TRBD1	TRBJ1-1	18	CASGLPSPRVRGYTEAFF	TGTGCTAGTGGTTTGCCTAGCCCCCGGGTCAGGGGGTACACTGAAGCTTTCTTT